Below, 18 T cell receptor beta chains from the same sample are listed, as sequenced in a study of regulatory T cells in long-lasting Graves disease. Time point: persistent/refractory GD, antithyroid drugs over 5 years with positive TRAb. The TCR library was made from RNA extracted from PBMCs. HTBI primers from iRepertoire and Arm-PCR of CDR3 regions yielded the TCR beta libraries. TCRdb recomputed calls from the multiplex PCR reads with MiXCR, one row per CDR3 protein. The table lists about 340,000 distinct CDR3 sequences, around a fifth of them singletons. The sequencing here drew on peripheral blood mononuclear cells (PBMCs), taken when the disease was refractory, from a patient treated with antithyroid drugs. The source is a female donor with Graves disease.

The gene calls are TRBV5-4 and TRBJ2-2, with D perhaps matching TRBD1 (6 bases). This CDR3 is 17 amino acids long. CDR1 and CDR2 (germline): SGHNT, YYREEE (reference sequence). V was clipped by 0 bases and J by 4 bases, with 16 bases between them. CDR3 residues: CASSLAPNRAGTGELFF. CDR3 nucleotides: TGTGCCAGCAGCTTGGCCCCCAACAGGGCGGGCACCGGGGAGCTGTTTTTT.

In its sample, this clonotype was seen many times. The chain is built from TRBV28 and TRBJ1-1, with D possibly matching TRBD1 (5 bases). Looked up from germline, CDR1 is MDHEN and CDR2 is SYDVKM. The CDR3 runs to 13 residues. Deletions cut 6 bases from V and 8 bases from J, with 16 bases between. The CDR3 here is CASSSSGTIEAFF. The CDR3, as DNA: TGTGCCAGCAGCTCCTCCGGGACCATCGAAGCTTTCTTT.

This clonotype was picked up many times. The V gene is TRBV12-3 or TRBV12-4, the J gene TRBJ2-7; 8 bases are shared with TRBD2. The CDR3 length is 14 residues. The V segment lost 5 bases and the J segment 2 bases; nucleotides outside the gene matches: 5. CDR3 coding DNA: TGTGCCAGCAGTGCCCGGGGGGGCGCCTACGAGCAGTACTTC. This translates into CASSARGGAYEQYF.

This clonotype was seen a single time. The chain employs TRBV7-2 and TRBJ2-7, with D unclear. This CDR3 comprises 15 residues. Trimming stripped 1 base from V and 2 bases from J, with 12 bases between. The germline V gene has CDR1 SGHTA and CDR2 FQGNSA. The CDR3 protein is CASSLGKAVTYEQYF. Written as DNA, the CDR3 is TGTGCCAGCAGCTTAGGCAAGGCAGTAACCTACGAGCAGTACTTC.

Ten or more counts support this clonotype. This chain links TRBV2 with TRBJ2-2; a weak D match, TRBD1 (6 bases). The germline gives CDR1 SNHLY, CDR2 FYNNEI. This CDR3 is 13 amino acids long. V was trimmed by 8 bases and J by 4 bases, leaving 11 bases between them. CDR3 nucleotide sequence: TGTGCCAGCCACAGGGTGCCCACCGGGGAGCTGTTTTTT. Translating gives CASHRVPTGELFF.

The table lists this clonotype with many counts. The CDR3 DNA sequence: TGTGCCAGCAGCTTAGGTATGGGGGGGACGGCCTACGAGCAGTACTTC. It yields the protein CASSLGMGGTAYEQYF. V and J are TRBV7-9 and TRBJ2-7, with TRBD2 identical over 7 bases. The V segment lost 1 base and the J segment 2 bases; nucleotides outside the gene matches: 8. The CDR3 is made up of 16 amino acids. Germline-derived CDR1 and CDR2 are SEHNR and FQNEAQ (reference sequence). The entire variable domain, with the rest obtained from reference TRBV7-9 and TRBJ2-7, is as follows: DTGVSQNPRHKITKRGQNVTFRCDPISEHNRLYWYRQTLGQGPEFLTYFQNEAQLEKSRLLSDRFSAERPKGSFSTLEIQRTEQGDSAMYLCASSLGMGGTAYEQYFGPGTRLTVT.

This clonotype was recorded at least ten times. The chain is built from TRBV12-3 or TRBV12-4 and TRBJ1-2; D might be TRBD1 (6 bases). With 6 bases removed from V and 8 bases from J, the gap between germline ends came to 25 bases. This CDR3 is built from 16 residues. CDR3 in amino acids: CASSPPVVRGAWGYTF. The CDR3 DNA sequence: TGTGCCAGCAGCCCTCCGGTGGTCAGGGGCGCTTGGGGCTACACCTTC.

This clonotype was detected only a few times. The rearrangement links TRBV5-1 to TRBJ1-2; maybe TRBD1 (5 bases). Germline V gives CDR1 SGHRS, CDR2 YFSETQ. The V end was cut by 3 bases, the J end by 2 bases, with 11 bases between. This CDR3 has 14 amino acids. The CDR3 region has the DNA TGCGCCAGCAGCTCGGGACTCACGAACTATGGCTACACCTTC. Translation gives CASSSGLTNYGYTF.

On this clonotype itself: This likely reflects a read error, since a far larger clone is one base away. CDR3 sequence (DNA): TGTGCCAGCAGTCCTACCGGGACAGGGCCCTACGAGCAGTGCTTC. It is translated as CASSPTGTGPYEQCF. The V gene is TRBV27, the J gene TRBJ2-7; TRBD1 matches at 9 bases. The CDR3 is 15 residues long. CDR1 is MNHEY, CDR2 SMNVEV, per germline (reference sequence).

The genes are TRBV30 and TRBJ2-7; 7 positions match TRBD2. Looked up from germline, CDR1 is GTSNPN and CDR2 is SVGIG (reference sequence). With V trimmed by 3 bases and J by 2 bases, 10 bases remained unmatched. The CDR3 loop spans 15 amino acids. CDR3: CAWSGPRRETYEQYF. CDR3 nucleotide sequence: TGTGCCTGGAGCGGCCCACGGCGGGAGACCTACGAGCAGTACTTC.

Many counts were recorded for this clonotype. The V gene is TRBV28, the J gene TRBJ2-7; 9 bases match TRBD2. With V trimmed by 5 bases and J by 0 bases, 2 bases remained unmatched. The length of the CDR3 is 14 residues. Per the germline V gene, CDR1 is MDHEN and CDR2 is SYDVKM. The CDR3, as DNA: TGTGCCAGCAGTATAGCGGGAGCCTCCTACGAGCAGTACTTC. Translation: CASSIAGASYEQYF.

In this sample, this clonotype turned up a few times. The CDR3 spells CASSHRTSGGLGTQYF. CDR3 bases: TGTGCCAGCAGCCACCGTACTAGCGGGGGGCTCGGGACCCAGTACTTC. The chain carries TRBV3-1 and TRBJ2-5; 12 nucleotides align to TRBD2. V shed 3 bases, J shed 7 bases, and the junction held 9 bases outside the gene matches. Germline CDR1 reads LGHDT; CDR2 reads YNNKEL (reference sequence). CDR3 length equals 16 residues.

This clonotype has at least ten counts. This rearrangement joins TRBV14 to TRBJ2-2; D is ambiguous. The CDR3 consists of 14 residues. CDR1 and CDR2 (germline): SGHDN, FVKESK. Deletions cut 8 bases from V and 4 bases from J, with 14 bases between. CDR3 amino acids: CASPPDQSTGELFF. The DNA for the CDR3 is TGTGCCAGCCCCCCCGACCAGAGCACCGGGGAGCTGTTTTTT. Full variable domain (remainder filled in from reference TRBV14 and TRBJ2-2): EAGVTQFPSHSVIEKGQTVTLRCDPISGHDNLYWYRRVMGKEIKFLLHFVKESKQDESGMPNNRFLAERTGGTYSTLKVQPAELEDSGVYFCASPPDQSTGELFFGEGSRLTVL.

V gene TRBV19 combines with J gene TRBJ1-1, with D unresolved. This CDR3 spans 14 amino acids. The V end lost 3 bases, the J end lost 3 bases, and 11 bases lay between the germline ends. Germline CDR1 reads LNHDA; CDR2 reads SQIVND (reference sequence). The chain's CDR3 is CASSMPGGYTEAFF. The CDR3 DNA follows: TGTGCCAGTAGTATGCCCGGAGGGTACACTGAAGCTTTCTTT.

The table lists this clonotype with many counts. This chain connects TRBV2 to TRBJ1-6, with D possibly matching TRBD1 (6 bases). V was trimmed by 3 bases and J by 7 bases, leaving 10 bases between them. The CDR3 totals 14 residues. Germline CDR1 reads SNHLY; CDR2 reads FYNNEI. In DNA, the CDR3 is TGTGCCAGCAGTGAGGGGGGGCGGAATTCACCCCTCCACTTT. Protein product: CASSEGGRNSPLHF. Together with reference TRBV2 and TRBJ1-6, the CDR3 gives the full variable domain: EPEVTQTPSHQVTQMGQEVILRCVPISNHLYFYWYRQILGQKVEFLVSFYNNEISEKSEIFDDQFSVERPDGSNFTLKIRSTKLEDSAMYFCASSEGGRNSPLHFGNGTRLTVT.

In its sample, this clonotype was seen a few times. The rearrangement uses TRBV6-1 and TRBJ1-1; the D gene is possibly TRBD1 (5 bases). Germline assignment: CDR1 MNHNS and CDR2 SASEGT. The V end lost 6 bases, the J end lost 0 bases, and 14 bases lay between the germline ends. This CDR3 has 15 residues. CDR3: CASREWGRLNTEAFF. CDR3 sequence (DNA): TGTGCCAGCAGGGAATGGGGACGGTTGAACACTGAAGCTTTCTTT.

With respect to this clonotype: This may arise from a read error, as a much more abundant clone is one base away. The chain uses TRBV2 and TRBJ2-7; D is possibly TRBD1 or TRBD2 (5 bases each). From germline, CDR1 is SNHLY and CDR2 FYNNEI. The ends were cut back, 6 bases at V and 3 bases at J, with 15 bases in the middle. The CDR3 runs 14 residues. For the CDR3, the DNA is TGTGCCAGCAGGGTTAGGGACGAGTACTACGAGCAGTACTTC. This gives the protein CASRVRDEYYEQYF.

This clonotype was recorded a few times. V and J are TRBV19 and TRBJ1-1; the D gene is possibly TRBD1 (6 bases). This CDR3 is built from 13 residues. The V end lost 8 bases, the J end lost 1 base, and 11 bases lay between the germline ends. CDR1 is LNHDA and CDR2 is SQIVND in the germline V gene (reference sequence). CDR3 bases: TGTGCCAGTTGGGGGCGATCGAACACTGAAGCTTTCTTT. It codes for CASWGRSNTEAFF.